The source of this T cell receptor (beta chain) is a study of blood T cell repertoires in COVID-19. The overall study: Donors in the United States, Italy and Spain gave samples during acute or convalescent COVID-19.

Profiling relied on immunoSEQ multiplex PCR, and the TCRdb table lists in-frame clones only, not all of them. The table has approximately 89,000 clones, 60% to 85% seen once. Trimming left V 4 bases short and J 6 bases short, with 11 bases between. From germline, CDR1 is SGHRS and CDR2 YFSETQ. The CDR3 covers 12 residues. Sequences were obtained from peripheral blood. The gene calls are TRBV5-1 and TRBJ2-7; possible D gene TRBD1, 5 bases. The TCR comes from a human donor in a cohort sampled during active COVID-19. This CDR3 reads CASSPGQLEQYF. As DNA, the CDR3 is TGCGCCAGCAGCCCAGGGCAACTCGAGCAGTACTTC.